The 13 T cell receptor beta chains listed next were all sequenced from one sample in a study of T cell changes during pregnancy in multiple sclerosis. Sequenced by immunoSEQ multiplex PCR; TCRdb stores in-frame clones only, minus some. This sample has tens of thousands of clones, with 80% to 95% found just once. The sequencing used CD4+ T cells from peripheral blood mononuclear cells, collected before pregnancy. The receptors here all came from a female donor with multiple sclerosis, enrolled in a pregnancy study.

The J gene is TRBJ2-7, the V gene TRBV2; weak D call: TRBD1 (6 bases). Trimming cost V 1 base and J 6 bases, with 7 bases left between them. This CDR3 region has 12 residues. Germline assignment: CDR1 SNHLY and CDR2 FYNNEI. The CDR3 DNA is TGTGCCAGCAGTGAAGTGGGGGCCGAGCAGTACTTC. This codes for CASSEVGAEQYF.

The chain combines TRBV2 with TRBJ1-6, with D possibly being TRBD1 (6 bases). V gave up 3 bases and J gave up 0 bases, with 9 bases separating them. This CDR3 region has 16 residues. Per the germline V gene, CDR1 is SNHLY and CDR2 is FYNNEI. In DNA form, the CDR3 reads TGTGCCAGCAGTGAGGGGGGGCTCTCCTATAATTCACCCCTCCACTTT. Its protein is CASSEGGLSYNSPLHF.

The CDR3 sequence: CASTGPDSSYNEQFF. The CDR3, as DNA: TGTGCCAGCACCGGGCCGGACAGTTCCTACAATGAGCAGTTCTTC. The rearrangement uses TRBV5-4 and TRBJ2-1; tentatively, D is TRBD1 (6 bases). V lost 6 bases and J lost 1, with 14 bases in between. This CDR3 region has 15 residues. Germline V CDR1 and CDR2: SGHNT, YYREEE (reference sequence). Drawing the rest from reference TRBV5-4 and TRBJ2-1, the complete variable domain is ETGVTQSPTHLIKTRGQQVTLRCSSQSGHNTVSWYQQALGQGPQFIFQYYREEENGRGNFPPRFSGLQFPNYSSELNVNALELDDSALYLCASTGPDSSYNEQFFGPGTRLTVL.

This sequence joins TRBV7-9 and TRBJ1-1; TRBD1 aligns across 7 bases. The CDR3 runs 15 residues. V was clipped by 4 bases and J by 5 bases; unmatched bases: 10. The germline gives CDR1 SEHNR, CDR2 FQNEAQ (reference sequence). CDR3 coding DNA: TGTGCCAGCAGCTACACAGGGGTTAGAAGGACTGAAGCTTTCTTT. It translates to CASSYTGVRRTEAFF.

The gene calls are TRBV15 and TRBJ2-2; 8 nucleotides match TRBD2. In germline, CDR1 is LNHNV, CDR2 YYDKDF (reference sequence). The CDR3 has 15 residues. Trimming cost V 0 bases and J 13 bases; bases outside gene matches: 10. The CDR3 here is CATSREGSGMASLFF. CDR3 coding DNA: TGTGCCACCAGCAGAGAGGGTAGCGGGATGGCTTCGCTGTTTTTT.

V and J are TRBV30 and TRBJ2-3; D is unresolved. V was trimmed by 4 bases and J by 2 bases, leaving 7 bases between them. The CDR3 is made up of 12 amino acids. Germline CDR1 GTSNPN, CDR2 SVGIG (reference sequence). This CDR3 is CAWTPNTDTQYF. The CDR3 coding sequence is TGTGCCTGGACCCCTAACACAGATACGCAGTATTTT.

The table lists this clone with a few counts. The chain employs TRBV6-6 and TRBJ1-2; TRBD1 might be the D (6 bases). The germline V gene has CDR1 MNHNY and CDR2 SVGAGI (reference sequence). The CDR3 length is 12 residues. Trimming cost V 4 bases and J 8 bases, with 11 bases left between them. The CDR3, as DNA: TGTGCCAGCAGTTTATACAGGGAGGGCTACACCTTC. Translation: CASSLYREGYTF.

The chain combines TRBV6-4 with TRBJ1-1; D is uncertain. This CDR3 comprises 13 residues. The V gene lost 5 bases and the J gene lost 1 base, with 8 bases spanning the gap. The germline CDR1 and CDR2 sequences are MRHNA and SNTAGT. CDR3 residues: CASSSKANTEAFF. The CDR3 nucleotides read TGTGCCAGCAGTTCCAAAGCGAACACTGAAGCTTTCTTT.

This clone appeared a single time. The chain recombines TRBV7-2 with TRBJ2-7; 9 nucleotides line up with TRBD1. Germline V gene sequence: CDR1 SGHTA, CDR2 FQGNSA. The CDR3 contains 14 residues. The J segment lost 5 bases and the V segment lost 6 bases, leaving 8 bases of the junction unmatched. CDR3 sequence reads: CASSRAGQGNEQYF. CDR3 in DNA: TGTGCCAGCAGTCGAGCGGGACAGGGTAACGAGCAGTACTTC.

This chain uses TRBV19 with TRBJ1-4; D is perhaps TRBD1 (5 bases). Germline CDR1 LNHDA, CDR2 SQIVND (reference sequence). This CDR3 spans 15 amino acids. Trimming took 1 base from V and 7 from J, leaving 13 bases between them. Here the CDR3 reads CASSIAPEGPEKLFF. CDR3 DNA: TGTGCCAGTAGTATAGCTCCGGAGGGACCTGAAAAACTGTTTTTT.

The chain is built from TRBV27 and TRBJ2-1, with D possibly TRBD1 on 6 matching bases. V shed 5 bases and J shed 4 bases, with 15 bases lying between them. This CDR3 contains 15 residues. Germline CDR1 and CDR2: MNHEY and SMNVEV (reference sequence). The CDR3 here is CASSQTERGYNEQFF. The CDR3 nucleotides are TGTGCCAGCAGTCAGACAGAAAGGGGGTACAATGAGCAGTTCTTC.

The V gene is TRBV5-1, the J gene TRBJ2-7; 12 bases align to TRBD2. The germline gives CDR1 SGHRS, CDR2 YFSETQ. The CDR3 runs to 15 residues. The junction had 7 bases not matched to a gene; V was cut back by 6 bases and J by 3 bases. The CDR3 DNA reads TGCGCCAGCAAGGCCCTGGGACTAGCGGGCTACGAGCAGTACTTC. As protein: CASKALGLAGYEQYF.

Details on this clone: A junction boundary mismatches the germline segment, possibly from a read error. Here the CDR3 DNA reads TGTGCTAGCAGTAAAGGACTAGCGGGGAACACCGGGGAGCTGTTTTTT. The encoded protein is CASSKGLAGNTGELFF. The chain employs TRBV7-7 and TRBJ2-2, with TRBD2 matching 11 bases. This CDR3 has 16 amino acids. The germline CDR1 and CDR2 sequences are SSHAT and FNYEAQ (reference sequence).